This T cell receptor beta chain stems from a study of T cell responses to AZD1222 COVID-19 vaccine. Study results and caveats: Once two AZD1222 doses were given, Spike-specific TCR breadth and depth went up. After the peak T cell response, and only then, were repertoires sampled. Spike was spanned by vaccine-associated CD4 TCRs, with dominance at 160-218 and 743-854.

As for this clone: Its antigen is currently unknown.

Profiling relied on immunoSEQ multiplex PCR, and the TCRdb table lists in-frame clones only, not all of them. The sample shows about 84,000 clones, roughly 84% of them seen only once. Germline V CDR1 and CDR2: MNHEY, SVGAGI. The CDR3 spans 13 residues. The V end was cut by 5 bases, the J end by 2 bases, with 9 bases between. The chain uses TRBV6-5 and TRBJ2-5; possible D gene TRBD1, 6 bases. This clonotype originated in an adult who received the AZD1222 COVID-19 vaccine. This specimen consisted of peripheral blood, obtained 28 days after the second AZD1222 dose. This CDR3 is CASSRQAQETQYF. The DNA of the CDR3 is TGTGCCAGCAGTCGACAGGCTCAAGAGACCCAGTACTTC.